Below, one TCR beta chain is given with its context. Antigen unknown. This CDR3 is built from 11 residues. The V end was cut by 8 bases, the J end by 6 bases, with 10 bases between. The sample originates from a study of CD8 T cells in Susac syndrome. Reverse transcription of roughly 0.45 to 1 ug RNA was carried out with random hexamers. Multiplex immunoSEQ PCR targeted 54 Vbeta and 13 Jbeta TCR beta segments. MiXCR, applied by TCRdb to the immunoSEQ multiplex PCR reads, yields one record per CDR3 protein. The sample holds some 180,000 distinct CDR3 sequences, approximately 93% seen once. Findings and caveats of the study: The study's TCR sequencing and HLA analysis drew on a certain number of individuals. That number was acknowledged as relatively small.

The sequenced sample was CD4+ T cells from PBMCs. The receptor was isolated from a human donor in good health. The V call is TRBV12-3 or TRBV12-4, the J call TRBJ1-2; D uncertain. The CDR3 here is CASGVGHGYTF. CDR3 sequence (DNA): TGTGCCAGCGGGGTCGGGCATGGCTACACCTTC.